The 21 T cell receptor beta chains below were found in one sample sequenced in a study of T cell repertoires in cytomegalovirus infection. The antigens these receptors bind are not known. TCRdb processed the reads anew with MiXCR; each CDR3 protein has one entry. The sample records about 830,000 distinct CDR3 sequences, about 33% being singletons. The sequences come from cultured CD8+ T cells from PBMCs, collected from culture after CMV antigen stimulation. All receptors derive from a human donor in good health (CMV status not recorded). Some clones in this sample may be carry-over from other donors' samples.

This chain joins TRBV7-9 and TRBJ2-1; 9 nucleotides line up with TRBD2. The CDR3 is 15 amino acids. V gave up 5 bases and J gave up 7 bases; unmatched junction bases: 9. Germline CDR1 and CDR2: SEHNR and FQNEAQ (reference sequence). The CDR3 is CASSLGGLAWNEQFF. For the CDR3, the DNA is TGTGCCAGCAGCCTGGGGGGACTAGCTTGGAATGAGCAGTTCTTC. The full variable domain, with the rest looked up from reference TRBV7-9 and TRBJ2-1, is DTGVSQNPRHKITKRGQNVTFRCDPISEHNRLYWYRQTLGQGPEFLTYFQNEAQLEKSRLLSDRFSAERPKGSFSTLEIQRTEQGDSAMYLCASSLGGLAWNEQFFGPGTRLTVL.

As to this clonotype: The junction departs from germline at one end; a sequencing error may be responsible. The V and J genes are TRBV6-1 and TRBJ1-5; possible D gene TRBD1, 6 bases. Germline CDR1 is MNHNS and CDR2 is SASEGT. This CDR3 has 14 residues. This chain's CDR3 is CTSRRTVSNQPQHF. The CDR3 DNA reads TGTACCAGCAGGAGGACAGTGAGCAATCAGCCCCAGCATTTT.

The sample holds a few counts of this clonotype. This chain links TRBV7-6 with TRBJ1-3; D is undetermined. V lost 5 bases and J 2 bases, leaving 16 bases between the germline ends. From germline, CDR1 is SGHVS and CDR2 FNYEAQ. The CDR3 loop spans 16 amino acids. The CDR3, as DNA: TGTGCCAGCAGCCGACCCCGTGGGGAAACTGGAAACACCATATATTTT. It encodes CASSRPRGETGNTIYF.

This clonotype was recorded a few times. The rearrangement joins TRBV4-1 to TRBJ2-3; D gene uncertain. V lost 3 bases to trimming and J lost 4 bases, with 17 bases between them. The CDR3 is 16 amino acids. Germline assignment: CDR1 MGHRA and CDR2 YSYEKL. The DNA of the CDR3 is TGCGCCAGCAGCCATCTAGGAAAAATCCTTCCAGATACGCAGTATTTT. It encodes CASSHLGKILPDTQYF.

A remark on this clonotype: The junction does not match germline at one end; this may be a read error. This chain connects TRBV28 to TRBJ1-4; D is unresolved. Germline-derived CDR1 and CDR2 are MDHEN and SYDVKM. CDR3 length: 16 residues. This CDR3 is CASSPTYDSVDEKPFF. CDR3 nucleotide sequence: TGTGCCAGCAGCCCAACGTACGATTCGGTGGATGAAAAACCGTTTTTT.

The chain links TRBV6-1 to TRBJ1-4; D not certain. This CDR3 is 16 amino acids long. V lost 7 bases and J lost 0, with 15 bases in between. Germline V gene data show CDR1 as MNHNS and CDR2 as SASEGT. The CDR3 coding sequence is TGTGCCAGCACCATCCTGCAAGGTGCAACTAATGAAAAACTGTTTTTT. Translating it yields CASTILQGATNEKLFF.

V gene TRBV4-3 combines with J gene TRBJ2-3; TRBD1 might be the D (5 bases). The CDR3 sequence is 16 residues long. Deletions cut 0 bases from V and 2 bases from J, with 12 bases between. CDR1 is LGHNA and CDR2 is YSLEER in the germline V gene. In nucleotides, the CDR3 is TGCGCCAGCAGCCAAGATAGGGGTTTTATCACAGATACGCAGTATTTT. This gives the protein CASSQDRGFITDTQYF.

This clonotype came up a few times. V gene TRBV6-2 or TRBV6-3 combines with J gene TRBJ1-1; D gene ambiguous. There are 16 residues in the CDR3. Germline loops: CDR1 MNHEY, CDR2 SVGEGT. Trimming left V 7 bases short and J 1 base short, with 19 bases between. The CDR3 DNA is TGTGCCAGCACCACCCTCCGAGCGGGTTCGAACACTGAAGCTTTCTTT. Translation gives CASTTLRAGSNTEAFF.

Concerning this clonotype: A much larger clone is a single base away; this may be a read error. This chain links TRBV7-2 with TRBJ2-7; 8 nucleotides match TRBD1. This CDR3 has 15 residues. Per the germline V gene, CDR1 is SGHTA and CDR2 is FQGNSA. CDR3 loop: CASSSSRDRSYKQYV. The CDR3 nucleotides read TGTGCCAGCAGCTCATCCCGGGACAGGTCCTACAAGCAGTACGTC.

The rearrangement joins TRBV19 to TRBJ2-3; D is tentatively TRBD1 or TRBD2 (6 bases each). Germline assignment: CDR1 LNHDA and CDR2 SQIVND (reference sequence). The V end was cut by 5 bases, the J end by 6 bases, with 12 bases between. The CDR3 spans 13 residues. The DNA for the CDR3 is TGTGCCAGTAGTTGGGGGGCCGGGGATACGCAGTATTTT. This codes for CASSWGAGDTQYF.

The chain joins TRBV13 to TRBJ2-3, with 8 bases identical to TRBD2. CDR3 length: 13 amino acids. CDR1 PRHDT and CDR2 FYEKMQ come from the germline V gene (reference sequence). With 7 bases clipped from V and 11 bases from J, the junction kept 11 bases outside the gene matches. In DNA form, the CDR3 reads TGTGCCAGCACTTATCGGGGGGGTCCTTGGCAGTATTTT. Translation gives CASTYRGGPWQYF.

In its sample, this clonotype was seen many times. The CDR3 region has the DNA TGTGCCAGCAGCTTTCCGGACCTTCCCAAAAACATTCAGTACTTC. Translation gives CASSFPDLPKNIQYF. The J gene is TRBJ2-4, the V gene TRBV7-2; no clear D. The V end lost 3 bases, the J end lost 2 bases, and 11 bases lay between the germline ends. The CDR3 covers 15 residues. Germline V gene sequence: CDR1 SGHTA, CDR2 FQGNSA. The whole variable domain, filled in from reference TRBV7-2 and TRBJ2-4, reads GAGVSQSPSNKVTEKGKDVELRCDPISGHTALYWYRQSLGQGLEFLIYFQGNSAPDKSGLPSDRFSAERTGGSVSTLTIQRTQQEDSAVYLCASSFPDLPKNIQYFGAGTRLSVL.

This clonotype was picked up many times. V is TRBV7-8 and J is TRBJ2-1; 12 bases fit TRBD2. Germline V lookup: CDR1 SGHVS, CDR2 FQNEAQ. The CDR3 is 19 residues long. Losses at the gene ends were 5 bases for V and 0 bases for J; bases not matched to a gene: 11. The CDR3 DNA follows: TGTGCCAGCAGCCCCCGACTAGCGGGGGTCCGGAGCTCCTACAATGAGCAGTTCTTC. It encodes CASSPRLAGVRSSYNEQFF. The full variable domain, its missing parts supplied by reference TRBV7-8 and TRBJ2-1, is GAGVSQSPRYKVAKRGQDVALRCDPISGHVSLFWYQQALGQGPEFLTYFQNEAQLDKSGLPSDRFFAERPEGSVSTLKIQRTQQEDSAVYLCASSPRLAGVRSSYNEQFFGPGTRLTVL.

This clonotype was seen at least ten times. J is TRBJ1-1 and V is TRBV6-1, with unresolved D. CDR3 length: 14 amino acids. Trimming took 1 base from V and 1 from J, leaving 7 bases between them. The germline V gene has CDR1 MNHNS and CDR2 SASEGT. CDR3 region: CASSEVWENTEAFF. CDR3 nucleotide sequence: TGTGCCAGCAGTGAAGTATGGGAGAACACTGAAGCTTTCTTT.

There are many counts of this clonotype. The chain joins TRBV6-5 to TRBJ2-6; 10 positions match TRBD1. The V and J ends lost 5 bases and 0 bases, in that order; junction bases with no gene match: 4. The germline V gene has CDR1 MNHEY and CDR2 SVGAGI. The CDR3 has 17 residues. The CDR3 protein is CASSRTGGHSGANVLTF. CDR3 DNA sequence: TGTGCCAGCAGTAGGACAGGGGGGCACTCTGGGGCCAACGTCCTGACTTTC.

The sample holds a few counts of this clonotype. V gene TRBV6-2 or TRBV6-3 combines with J gene TRBJ2-2, with 11 bases fitting TRBD1. V dropped 0 bases and J dropped 7; count of bases not matched to a gene: 7. From germline, CDR1 is MNHEY and CDR2 SVGEGT. The CDR3 has 17 residues. CDR3 amino acids: CASSYSSRTGGVGELFF. As DNA, the CDR3 is TGTGCCAGCAGTTACTCGAGTAGGACAGGGGGCGTCGGGGAGCTGTTTTTT.

This clonotype was recorded a few times. The rearrangement uses TRBV6-2 or TRBV6-3 and TRBJ2-3, with D maybe TRBD2 (5 bases). CDR1 is MNHEY and CDR2 is SVGEGT in the germline V gene. Trimming removed 1 base from V and 6 bases from J, with 11 bases in between. This CDR3 is 14 amino acids long. The CDR3 protein is CASSYWSKRDTQYF. CDR3 nucleotides: TGTGCCAGCAGTTACTGGTCTAAGCGGGATACGCAGTATTTT.

This clonotype has a count of ten or more. At one end, the junction sequence differs from germline, possibly due to a read error. The gene calls are TRBV7-2 and TRBJ2-5, with 14 bases lining up with TRBD2. Germline values: CDR1 SGHTA, CDR2 FQGNSA. The CDR3 spans 16 residues. The CDR3: CASSLAGLAGAVAQYF. The CDR3, as DNA: TGTGCCAGCAGCCTAGCGGGACTAGCGGGGGCCGTGGCCCAGTACTTC.

The J gene is TRBJ1-2, the V gene TRBV6-2 or TRBV6-3, with 8 bases fitting TRBD1. The germline V gene has CDR1 MNHEY and CDR2 SVGEGT. J was trimmed by 5 bases and V by 6 bases; bases with no gene match: 8. The CDR3 is 14 amino acids. The CDR3 region has the DNA TGTGCCAGCAGGCGCCCGGGACAGGTTTATGGCTACACCTTC. The encoded protein is CASRRPGQVYGYTF.

Ten or more counts support this clonotype. This chain links TRBV7-2 with TRBJ2-5, with D possibly TRBD2 on 6 matching bases. V lost 1 base and J 4 bases, leaving 13 bases between the germline ends. CDR3 length: 15 amino acids. CDR1 is SGHTA, CDR2 FQGNSA, per germline. The CDR3 is CASSLDGGAGETQYF. The CDR3 DNA reads TGTGCCAGCAGCTTAGACGGCGGGGCGGGAGAGACCCAGTACTTC.

The CDR3 DNA follows: TGTGCCAGCAGCCTCAATGGGGGTATAGCTTTCTTT. It specifies CASSLNGGIAFF. The gene calls are TRBV27 and TRBJ1-1, with TRBD1 as a possible D gene (5 bases). Germline V gene sequence: CDR1 MNHEY, CDR2 SMNVEV (reference sequence). The CDR3 extends over 12 amino acids. Between the trimmed V and J ends, which lost 6 bases and 10 bases, there was a span of 15 bases.